The 9 T cell receptor beta chains reported below all come from one sample, sequenced in a study of CD8+ T cells in alopecia areata. After isolation, RNA underwent reverse transcription to generate cDNA as the sequencing template. Libraries were prepared by immunoSEQ multiplex PCR; TCRdb keeps only in-frame clonotypes and omits some of them. The table shows about 210,000 clones, with 55% to 70% occurring only once. Treatment indicated: oral pan-JAK inhibitor, 5-10 mg twice daily. The sequenced sample was CD4+ T cells sorted from blood, obtained at week 4, from a patient treated with tofacitinib. The receptors shown here come from a human donor with alopecia areata.

With regard to this clone: Distinct nucleotide sequences in the sample also encode this CDR3. V usage is TRBV5-6 and J usage is TRBJ1-2, with D possibly being TRBD1 (5 bases). The CDR3 length is 13 residues. V lost 3 bases and J 2 bases, leaving 8 bases between the germline ends. In germline, CDR1 is SGHDT, CDR2 YYEEEE. CDR3 sequence: CASSSRGNYGYTF. The CDR3 nucleotides are TGTGCCAGCAGCTCGAGGGGAAACTATGGCTACACCTTC.

The genes are TRBV30 and TRBJ1-4; a weak D match, TRBD1 (5 bases). This CDR3 spans 13 amino acids. V was shortened by 1 base and J by 8 bases, with 11 bases between the two germline ends. Germline V gene sequence: CDR1 GTSNPN, CDR2 SVGIG (reference sequence). The CDR3 nucleotides are TGTGCCTGGAGTGCCGGGACGGGGGAAAAACTGTTTTTT. This translates into CAWSAGTGEKLFF.

J is TRBJ2-1 and V is TRBV11-3; D might be TRBD1 or TRBD2, each matching 7 bases. V lost 0 bases, J lost 8 bases, and 17 bases lay in between. Germline CDR1 reads SGHNT; CDR2 reads YENEEA. This CDR3 is 16 amino acids long. The CDR3 nucleotides read TGTGCCAGCAGCTTAGAGTTAACGGGGGGACAGCATGAGCAGTTCTTC. It yields the protein CASSLELTGGQHEQFF.

V gene TRBV25-1 combines with J gene TRBJ1-6, with 9 bases aligning to TRBD1. In germline, CDR1 is MGHDK, CDR2 SYGVNS. The ends lost 6 bases at V and 10 bases at J; junction bases unmatched: 7. There are 14 residues in the CDR3. The CDR3 coding sequence is TGTGCCAGCAGCCTACAGGGGGCAGGCTCACCCCTCCACTTT. This encodes CASSLQGAGSPLHF.

The CDR3 bases are TGTGCCAGCTCACGGGACAGGGTGGACACTGAAGCTTTCTTT. This gives the protein CASSRDRVDTEAFF. The V and J genes are TRBV18 and TRBJ1-1; 9 bases fit TRBD1. This CDR3 has 14 residues. J was trimmed by 3 bases and V by 4 bases; bases with no gene match: 3. Germline CDR1 KGHSH, CDR2 LQKENI.

A few counts support this clone. The genes are TRBV27 and TRBJ1-5; D not resolved. Trimming removed 4 bases from V and 5 bases from J, with 9 bases in between. The CDR3 loop spans 13 amino acids. Germline CDR1 reads MNHEY; CDR2 reads SMNVEV (reference sequence). The CDR3 DNA follows: TGTGCCAGCAGTTCGCGGTGGGATCAGCCCCAGCATTTT. Translating gives CASSSRWDQPQHF.

V and J are TRBV5-1 and TRBJ2-3; no firm D call. This CDR3 is built from 13 residues. V lost 0 bases, J lost 4 bases, and 6 bases lay in between. Per the germline V gene, CDR1 is SGHRS and CDR2 is YFSETQ. This chain's CDR3 is CASSLDPPDTQYF. In nucleotides, the CDR3 is TGCGCCAGCAGCTTGGACCCTCCAGATACGCAGTATTTT.

In nucleotides, the CDR3 is TGTGCCAGCAGTCCGGGGACAGCCATGAACACTGAAGCTTTCTTT. Its protein is CASSPGTAMNTEAFF. V and J are TRBV2 and TRBJ1-1, with 7 bases that match TRBD1. The V and J ends lost 5 bases and 0 bases, in that order; junction bases with no gene match: 6. The CDR3 has 15 residues. Germline V gene sequence: CDR1 SNHLY, CDR2 FYNNEI.

This clone was detected only a few times. This sample also contains other DNA sequences that code for the same CDR3. This chain connects TRBV20-1 to TRBJ2-3, with D hard to call. Germline CDR1 and CDR2: DFQATT and SNEGSKA (reference sequence). The CDR3 sequence is 10 residues long. Trimming left V 6 bases short and J 6 bases short, with 7 bases between. The CDR3 DNA follows: TGCAGTGCACGCTTGGATACGCAGTATTTT. It specifies CSARLDTQYF.